The clone carrying this TCR beta chain was seen more than once but under ten times. The antigen remains unidentified. Germline V gene data show CDR1 as SQVTM and CDR2 as ANQGSEA. Trimming cost V 6 bases and J 8 bases, with 13 bases left between them. This CDR3 is built from 11 residues. TCRdb processed the 5' RACE reads anew with MiXCR; each CDR3 protein has one entry. The sample includes around 450,000 distinct CDR3 sequences, 20% to 25% of them seen just once. These data belong to a study of T-cell memory formation after mild COVID-19. Findings and limits, study-wide: The authors left the SARS-CoV-2 specificity of second-wave clones peaking on day 37 unconfirmed. Among contracting clones, CD4+ were mainly CM/EM and CD8+ enriched in EMRA.

The rearrangement links TRBV29-1 to TRBJ1-1, with D perhaps matching TRBD1 (6 bases). The specimen was PBMCs or a T cell subset sorted from them (not recorded which). This receptor was taken from an adult woman who had mild COVID-19 (a few samples of this study predate the infection). Cell type and time point are not known. The CDR3 loop reads CSVQSTGEAFF. Here the CDR3 DNA reads TGCAGCGTCCAATCTACAGGGGAAGCTTTCTTT.